Listed here are 20 T cell receptor beta chains from one sample, sequenced in a study of blood T cell repertoires in COVID-19. The table came from immunoSEQ multiplex PCR; TCRdb's copy has only in-frame clones and leaves some out. This sample has around 230,000 clones, with approximately 87% found just once. Sequencing was carried out using peripheral blood. The source of these receptors is a woman in her 70s with active or convalescent COVID-19.

The V and J genes are TRBV11-2 and TRBJ2-7, with D perhaps TRBD2 (5 bases). Trimming took off 3 bases at V and 7 bases at J, with 19 bases between the two ends. The CDR3 extends over 15 amino acids. Per the germline V gene, CDR1 is SGHAT and CDR2 is FQNNGV. The CDR3 loop reads CASSFGGASLGEQYF. DNA for the CDR3: TGTGCCAGCAGCTTCGGAGGAGCCTCACTTGGGGAGCAGTACTTC.

In this sample, this clone turned up many times. The chain links TRBV2 to TRBJ2-3; 7 nucleotides agree with TRBD2. The CDR3 has 15 residues. CDR1 is SNHLY, CDR2 FYNNEI, per germline. Trimming removed 7 bases from V and 2 bases from J; junction bases left unmatched: 9. CDR3 protein: CASTGSSGYTDTQYF. As DNA, the CDR3 is TGTGCCAGCACCGGGTCTAGCGGCTACACAGATACGCAGTATTTT.

This clone was seen once. This sequence joins TRBV7-9 and TRBJ2-7; TRBD1 is a possible D gene (6 bases). Germline CDR1 and CDR2: SEHNR and FQNEAQ (reference sequence). The CDR3 runs 15 residues. The V end was cut by 4 bases, the J end by 2 bases, with 15 bases between. Written as DNA, the CDR3 is TGTGCCAGCAGCTCCCCGACGACAGGTACCTACGAGCAGTACTTC. Encoded protein: CASSSPTTGTYEQYF.

J is TRBJ2-1 and V is TRBV5-4; TRBD1 aligns across 8 bases. The CDR3 is 15 residues long. Germline assignment: CDR1 SGHNT and CDR2 YYREEE (reference sequence). The V and J ends lost 0 bases and 5 bases, in that order; junction bases with no gene match: 4. DNA for the CDR3: TGTGCCAGCAGCTTGGACTGGACAGGGCACAATGAGCAGTTCTTC. Its protein is CASSLDWTGHNEQFF.

This chain links TRBV7-9 with TRBJ2-3; 11 bases match TRBD1. V shed 3 bases and J 2 bases; nucleotides not matched to a gene: 10. Looked up from germline, CDR1 is SEHNR and CDR2 is FQNEAQ (reference sequence). CDR3 length: 18 residues. CDR3 sequence: CASSFTLGQGGSTDTQYF. The DNA of the CDR3 is TGTGCCAGCAGCTTCACATTGGGACAGGGGGGATCCACAGATACGCAGTATTTT.

The chain has TRBV5-6 and TRBJ2-1, with 7 bases matching TRBD1. CDR1 SGHDT and CDR2 YYEEEE come from the germline V gene. V was pared by 3 bases and J by 4 bases, with 7 bases of the junction left unmatched. CDR3 length: 15 amino acids. CDR3 protein: CASSSVGQPYNEQFF. The DNA of the CDR3 is TGTGCCAGCAGCTCAGTGGGACAGCCTTACAATGAGCAGTTCTTC.

This clone occurred a few times. V usage is TRBV7-9 and J usage is TRBJ1-6; TRBD1 might be the D (5 bases). Germline-derived CDR1 and CDR2 are SEHNR and FQNEAQ (reference sequence). CDR3 length: 13 residues. This chain's CDR3 is CAEGGENNSPLHF. CDR3 nucleotides: TGTGCGGAAGGAGGGGAAAATAATTCACCCCTCCACTTT.

The chain is built from TRBV29-1 and TRBJ2-7; possibly TRBD2 for D (5 bases). The CDR3 loop spans 12 amino acids. The germline CDR1 and CDR2 sequences are SQVTM and ANQGSEA. V lost 7 bases and J 5 bases, leaving 15 bases between the germline ends. CDR3 coding DNA: TGCAGCGGGCTAGCTTCGAACCACGAGCAGTACTTC. Its translation: CSGLASNHEQYF.

This clone has a handful of counts. CDR3 in DNA: TGTGCCACCACGCCGGGGACAGGGGTTTCACCCCTCCACTTT. Translated: CATTPGTGVSPLHF. The V call is TRBV28, the J call TRBJ1-6, with 10 bases aligning to TRBD1. This CDR3 has 14 amino acids. The junction had 9 bases not matched to a gene; V was cut back by 10 bases and J by 9 bases. The germline V gene encodes CDR1 MDHEN and CDR2 SYDVKM.

This sequence joins TRBV6-1 and TRBJ2-1; D ambiguous. CDR3 length equals 16 residues. V lost 1 base and J 2 bases, leaving 12 bases between the germline ends. Germline CDR1 reads MNHNS; CDR2 reads SASEGT. CDR3 DNA sequence: TGTGCCAGCAGTGAAGTGGCCGGGTCCCCCTACAATGAGCAGTTCTTC. This sequence encodes CASSEVAGSPYNEQFF.

This chain joins TRBV27 and TRBJ2-4, with TRBD2 matching 10 bases. CDR1 is MNHEY and CDR2 is SMNVEV in the germline V gene (reference sequence). Trimming removed 0 bases from V and 3 bases from J; junction bases left unmatched: 17. The CDR3 is 21 residues long. In nucleotides, the CDR3 is TGTGCCAGCAGTTTATCCGAAGGACTAGCGGTAAAGGGACAAGACAAAAACATTCAGTACTTC. This encodes CASSLSEGLAVKGQDKNIQYF.

The gene calls are TRBV6-1 and TRBJ1-5; 7 nucleotides align to TRBD1. J gave up 0 bases and V 2 bases, and 7 bases lay outside the gene matches. The CDR3 has 17 amino acids. Germline-derived CDR1 and CDR2 are MNHNS and SASEGT. The chain's CDR3 is CASSEWTGTYSNQPQHF. The CDR3 bases are TGTGCCAGCAGTGAATGGACAGGAACGTATAGCAATCAGCCCCAGCATTTT.

The chain is built from TRBV6-6 and TRBJ1-1; unclear D gene. The V end lost 4 bases, the J end lost 2 bases, and 8 bases lay between the germline ends. This CDR3 contains 13 residues. The germline V gene encodes CDR1 MNHNY and CDR2 SVGAGI (reference sequence). As DNA, the CDR3 is TGTGCCAGCAGTTCAACAGTAAACACTGAAGCTTTCTTT. It yields the protein CASSSTVNTEAFF.

The V gene is TRBV2, the J gene TRBJ1-2; D ambiguous. In germline, CDR1 is SNHLY, CDR2 FYNNEI. The CDR3 length is 12 residues. V lost 3 bases and J 10 bases, leaving 12 bases between the germline ends. The CDR3 DNA sequence: TGTGCCAGCAGTGAGCCTGAGGCGGCCTACACCTTC. It encodes CASSEPEAAYTF.

The chain carries TRBV7-3 and TRBJ1-6; D perhaps matches TRBD1 (6 bases). CDR1 and CDR2 from the germline V gene are SGHTA and FQGTGA. The CDR3 contains 15 residues. V lost 3 bases to trimming and J lost 7 bases, with 13 bases between them. CDR3 sequence: CASSFGTGRNSPLHF. In DNA, the CDR3 is TGTGCCAGCAGCTTTGGTACAGGGCGGAATTCACCCCTCCACTTT.

The chain is built from TRBV29-1 and TRBJ2-7, with TRBD2 matching over 15 bases. Germline CDR1 and CDR2: SQVTM and ANQGSEA. This CDR3 spans 13 amino acids. V shed 4 bases and J 6 bases; nucleotides not matched to a gene: 1. CDR3 loop: CSVVGLAGGEQYF. The DNA of the CDR3 is TGCAGCGTTGTGGGACTAGCGGGAGGCGAGCAGTACTTC.

This chain links TRBV7-9 with TRBJ2-3; a weak D match, TRBD2 (5 bases). CDR1 is SEHNR and CDR2 is FQNEAQ in the germline V gene (reference sequence). Deletions cut 4 bases from V and 3 bases from J, with 8 bases between. The CDR3 covers 13 residues. The CDR3 DNA reads TGTGCCAGCAGCTCCCGACTAACAGATACGCAGTATTTT. Translating it yields CASSSRLTDTQYF.

V is TRBV19 and J is TRBJ1-2; D perhaps matches TRBD1 (6 bases). The germline V gene encodes CDR1 LNHDA and CDR2 SQIVND (reference sequence). The V end lost 5 bases, the J end lost 9 bases, and 19 bases lay between the germline ends. The length of the CDR3 is 14 residues. CDR3 amino acids: CASSPRDKPGSYTF. CDR3 in DNA: TGTGCCAGTAGTCCCCGGGACAAGCCTGGAAGCTACACCTTC.

This clone was seen a handful of times. The V call is TRBV29-1, the J call TRBJ2-1, with D tentatively TRBD1 (5 bases). V was cut by 6 bases and J by 7 bases, with 13 bases left in between. CDR3 length: 12 residues. Per the germline V gene, CDR1 is SQVTM and CDR2 is ANQGSEA. CDR3 nucleotide sequence: TGCAGCGTAGGGCAGGGTCGGAATGAGCAGTTCTTC. This sequence encodes CSVGQGRNEQFF.

The gene calls are TRBV7-9 and TRBJ2-1, with a weak D call TRBD2 (5 bases). The ends were cut back, 2 bases at V and 2 bases at J, with 13 bases in the middle. The CDR3 loop spans 16 amino acids. Germline CDR1 SEHNR, CDR2 FQNEAQ (reference sequence). The CDR3 sequence: CASSLFPAGTYNEQFF. The CDR3 DNA sequence: TGTGCCAGCAGCTTATTCCCCGCCGGGACCTACAATGAGCAGTTCTTC.